A selection of T cell receptor beta chains follows, all from one sample in a study of blood T cells in healthy people across ages. TCRdb recomputed calls from the 5' RACE reads with MiXCR, one row per CDR3 protein. The table shows roughly 1.9 million distinct CDR3 sequences, with roughly two fifths occurring only once. What was sequenced was blood. Every receptor here comes from a human donor in good health. The CDR3 runs from the conserved cysteine through the conserved F or W. The D gene is left open where the match is weak. The listing skips clone size in some rows; elsewhere it reads once, few, many or a size class.

v_call	d_call	cdr3_length	clone_size	j_call	cdr3_aa	cdr3_nt
TRBV9	NA	15	few	TRBJ2-3	CASSVVRGFTDTQYF	TGTGCCAGCAGCGTAGTCCGTGGCTTCACAGATACGCAGTATTTT
TRBV28	TRBD1	16	NA	TRBJ2-7	CASSLPPGQGVYEQYF	TGTGCCAGCAGTTTACCTCCGGGACAGGGGGTATACGAGCAGTACTTC
TRBV9	TRBD2	16	few	TRBJ2-1	CASSFPGGEGDNEQFF	TGTGCCAGCAGCTTCCCCGGGGGGGAAGGCGACAATGAGCAGTTCTTC
TRBV20-1	NA	19	NA	TRBJ1-1	CSARDPRKTDGVADTEAFF	TGCAGTGCTAGAGATCCGAGGAAAACCGACGGGGTTGCGGACACTGAAGCTTTCTTT
TRBV25-1	NA	15	few	TRBJ1-2	CASSARAGQVYGYTF	TGTGCCAGCAGTGCCAGGGCGGGTCAGGTCTATGGCTACACCTTC
TRBV28	TRBD1	12	NA	TRBJ2-4	CASRFTGDIQYF	TGTGCCAGCAGATTTACAGGGGACATTCAGTACTTC
TRBV7-6	TRBD1	15	NA	TRBJ1-2	CASSSFQGQVFGYTF	TGTGCCAGCAGCTCGTTCCAGGGACAGGTTTTTGGCTACACCTTC
TRBV7-2	NA	16	once	TRBJ1-6	CASSLNHDLIGSPLHF	TGTGCCAGCAGCTTAAATCACGACCTAATCGGTTCACCCCTCCACTTT
TRBV6-1	TRBD2	14	few	TRBJ2-1	CASPPGGAIDEQFF	TGTGCCAGCCCCCCGGGGGGGGCCATCGATGAGCAGTTCTTC
TRBV7-2	NA	16	NA	TRBJ2-1	CASRSRSGHPHNEQFF	TGTGCCAGCAGGAGCAGGTCGGGACACCCCCACAATGAGCAGTTCTTC
TRBV9	TRBD2	14	few	TRBJ2-1	CASTQLTSGAEQFF	TGTGCCAGCACCCAACTGACTAGCGGGGCCGAGCAGTTCTTC
TRBV4-2	NA	18	few	TRBJ1-5	CASSQDKAQGRHNQPQHF	TGTGCCAGCAGCCAAGATAAGGCACAGGGCCGACATAATCAGCCCCAGCATTTT
TRBV2	NA	16	NA	TRBJ2-5	CASSVGKAGAPETQYF	TGTGCCAGCAGTGTTGGGAAGGCGGGGGCTCCAGAGACCCAGTACTTC
TRBV30	NA	13	NA	TRBJ1-1	CAWSGGPNTEAFF	TGTGCCTGGAGTGGGGGACCGAACACTGAAGCTTTCTTT
TRBV6-1	TRBD1	15	NA	TRBJ2-5	CASSEEQTGGNGQYF	TGTGCCAGCAGTGAAGAGCAGACAGGGGGCAATGGGCAGTACTTC
TRBV12-3/TRBV12-4	NA	15	NA	TRBJ2-3	CASSFYRGQGDTQYF	TGTGCCAGCAGTTTTTATAGAGGCCAGGGGGATACGCAGTATTTT
TRBV7-8	NA	16	NA	TRBJ1-2	CASSLGRVPRRGVYTF	TGTGCCAGCAGCTTAGGCAGGGTCCCAAGAAGAGGTGTCTACACCTTC
TRBV20-1	NA	13	NA	TRBJ1-2	CSARGTEGYGYTF	TGCAGTGCTCGAGGGACCGAGGGTTATGGCTACACCTTC
TRBV29-1	NA	13	NA	TRBJ2-2	CSVAREVPGELFF	TGCAGCGTTGCCAGGGAGGTACCCGGGGAGCTGTTTTTT
TRBV28	NA	14	NA	TRBJ2-3	CAITGRGRTDTQYF	TGTGCCATAACGGGCAGGGGTAGAACAGATACGCAGTATTTT
TRBV6-2/TRBV6-3	NA	17	NA	TRBJ2-5	CTSSYSVGASQHMEQYF	TGTACCAGCAGTTATTCTGTTGGGGCTTCACAACATATGGAGCAGTACTTC